This T cell receptor (beta chain) appears in the sequencing data of a study of identical twins (TCRdb year 2016). Study-wide context: To test whether fetal clonotypes persist, the study used deep sequencing on TCR alpha and beta repertoires from monozygotic twins, unrelated adults of various ages, and cord blood. To rule out contamination, replicate twin experiments were performed at different times with different library preparation protocols.

The full study reports these points: Recombination models systematically underestimated out-of-frame TCR alpha sharing in monozygotic twins but agreed with sharing between unrelated individuals. Because the same donors could not be followed over many years, the conclusions depended on cross-sectional statistical analysis. Invariant T cells such as MAIT and iNKT could partly confound zero-insertion analyses, though diverse VJ usage argued against this for most clonotypes. Abundant cord blood beta clonotypes had fewer insertions, young adult naive repertoires showed a similar but weaker trend, and memory repertoires showed no such trend. Excess twin sharing in beta out-of-frame sequences was weaker because fewer shared sequences lowered the signal-to-noise ratio. Compared with coincidental sharing between unrelated individuals, out-of-frame TCR alpha sequences shared between twins showed an excess of sequences with low generation probability.

Only healthy Caucasian donors were included. Three pairs of female monozygotic twins, all aged 18 to 29 years, were included in the twin cohort. Positive isolation kits from Invitrogen were used to isolate the CD4+ and CD8+ T cell populations. Receptors were amplified or captured by 5' RACE. The sequencer listed for this sample is Illumina HiSeq 2000. Template switching added a universal primer binding site, and the final cDNA carried a unique molecular identifier that allowed TCR cDNA molecules to be counted accurately. Specific primers in the conserved constant-segment region were used to synthesize first-strand cDNA for TCR alpha and beta chains. To control for contamination, every cDNA library was double barcoded, receiving both a SMART-Mk sample barcode and Illumina barcodes. TruSeq adapter sequences, together with Illumina sample barcodes, were added in two successive PCR steps. The Illumina HiSeq platform was used with custom primers to sequence TCR alpha and beta cDNA libraries. On the authors' methods: Unique molecular identifiers were extracted from raw reads with MiGEC, and CDR3 positions were determined with MiXCR. Recombination models were inferred per individual with the repgenHMM and IGoR tools using an EM algorithm. Shared clonotype analysis was performed with the tcR package in R, normalizing sharing by the product of cloneset sizes. To study raw recombination without the effects of thymic and clonal selection, out-of-frame nonproductive sequences were analyzed. The public reads were reanalyzed by TCRdb: fastp trimming at Q25, MiXCR alignment, in-frame beta chains only. Entries that share a CDR3 protein sequence are merged under the most common genes and DNA. TCRdb, not the original authors, processed these V and J calls. The sample yields hundreds of thousands of distinct CDR3 sequences; roughly 26% were counted once. The ten largest clones add up to 2.9% of the sample.

This clonotype was recorded once. Its antigen remains undetermined. Base qualities are missing; no much larger clone stands one base away. Separately, the same data were catalogued under a study of T cells expressing NK-cell markers. Taken from the second paper: TCR beta-chain repertoires were profiled in sorted CD3+CD56+NKG2C+, CD3+CD56+NKG2C- and CD3+CD56-NKG2C+ T-cell subsets from eight donors. Seven of the eight sequenced donors were HCMV-seropositive and one was HCMV-seronegative. To restrict sorting to alphabetaTCR-expressing T cells, an anti-gammadeltaTCR antibody was added in several experiments. In several donors, the dominant CD3+CD56+NKG2C+ clonotypes ranked among the top 10 CD8+ clonotypes, making up roughly 1.0-8% of CD8+ T cells. Those dominant clonotypes were again the most abundant among CD3+CD56-NKG2C+ cells in a few donors, at 28.3-60.1%. Whether the expanded NKG2C-expressing T cell clones were specific for HCMV antigens was left unclear. The study sequenced eight donors, all healthy volunteers chosen at random: three men and five women. To determine HCMV serostatus, a commercial ELISA kit was used to detect HCMV-specific IgG in serum. MIGEC handled demultiplexing of the reads and grouping by UMI, while MiTCR was used to assemble and quantify clonotypes. To remove erroneous sequences, TCR cDNA sequences were retained only when supported by two or more reads. The tcR package was used for downstream repertoire analysis, and clonotypes were matched between fractions using CDR3 nucleotide sequence together with V segment. VDJmatch was used to annotate antigen specificity against VDJdb, with one amino acid substitution in CDR3 allowed.

The sample comprised CD4+ T cells sorted from blood. This TCR was sampled from a woman aged 18-29 years in good health.

CDR3 region: CSARSGRALGEQFF. The bases read TGCAGTGCTAGGAGCGGGAGGGCCCTCGGTGAGCAGTTCTTC. Rearrangement joined TRBV20-1 to TRBJ2-1, with 10 middle bases fitting TRBD2. Counted from cysteine to phenylalanine, this CDR3 has 14 amino acids. CDR3 DNA is the only sequence kept; it has 42 bases, read in frame from the first base. From the germline V gene (reference sequence), CDR1 is DFQATT and CDR2 is SNEGSKA. Clipping removes 3 bases from V and 9 bases from J, with 8 as the unmatched junction base count.